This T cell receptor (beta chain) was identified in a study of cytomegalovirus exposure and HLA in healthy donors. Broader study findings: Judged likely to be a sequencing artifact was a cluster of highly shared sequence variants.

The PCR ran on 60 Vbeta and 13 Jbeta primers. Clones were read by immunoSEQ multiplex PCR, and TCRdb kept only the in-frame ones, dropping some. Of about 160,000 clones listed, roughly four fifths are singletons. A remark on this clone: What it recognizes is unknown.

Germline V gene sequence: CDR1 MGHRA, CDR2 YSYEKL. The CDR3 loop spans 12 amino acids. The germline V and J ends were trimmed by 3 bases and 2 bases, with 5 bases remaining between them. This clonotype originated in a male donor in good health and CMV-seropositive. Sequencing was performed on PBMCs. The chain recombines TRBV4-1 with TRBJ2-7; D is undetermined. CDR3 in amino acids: CASSHPTYEQYF. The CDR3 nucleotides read TGCGCCAGCAGCCATCCCACCTACGAGCAGTACTTC.